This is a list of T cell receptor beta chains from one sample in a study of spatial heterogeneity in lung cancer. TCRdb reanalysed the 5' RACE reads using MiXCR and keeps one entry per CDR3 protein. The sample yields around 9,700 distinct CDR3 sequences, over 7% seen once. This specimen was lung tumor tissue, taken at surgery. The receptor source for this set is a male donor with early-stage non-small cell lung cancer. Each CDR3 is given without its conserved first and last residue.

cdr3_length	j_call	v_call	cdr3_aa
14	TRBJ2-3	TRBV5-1	ASSLVPSGRGDTQY
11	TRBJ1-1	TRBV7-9	ASSTRTTTEAF
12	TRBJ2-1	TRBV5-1	ASSLERALDEQF
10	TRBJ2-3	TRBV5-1	ASRLEGDTQY
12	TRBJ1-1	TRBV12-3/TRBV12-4	ASSLRHLGTEAF
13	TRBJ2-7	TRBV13	ASSLDQGGPYEQY
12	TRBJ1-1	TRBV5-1	ASSLAPGETEAF
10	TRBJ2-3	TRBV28	ASSYGLNTQY
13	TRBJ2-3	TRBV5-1	ASSLLGQGTDTQY
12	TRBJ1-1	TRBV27	ASTTIRGATEAF
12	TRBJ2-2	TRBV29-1	SVGLAGVNGELF
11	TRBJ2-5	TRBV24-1	ATSDSSRETQY
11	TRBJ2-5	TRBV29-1	SVLQQDFETQY